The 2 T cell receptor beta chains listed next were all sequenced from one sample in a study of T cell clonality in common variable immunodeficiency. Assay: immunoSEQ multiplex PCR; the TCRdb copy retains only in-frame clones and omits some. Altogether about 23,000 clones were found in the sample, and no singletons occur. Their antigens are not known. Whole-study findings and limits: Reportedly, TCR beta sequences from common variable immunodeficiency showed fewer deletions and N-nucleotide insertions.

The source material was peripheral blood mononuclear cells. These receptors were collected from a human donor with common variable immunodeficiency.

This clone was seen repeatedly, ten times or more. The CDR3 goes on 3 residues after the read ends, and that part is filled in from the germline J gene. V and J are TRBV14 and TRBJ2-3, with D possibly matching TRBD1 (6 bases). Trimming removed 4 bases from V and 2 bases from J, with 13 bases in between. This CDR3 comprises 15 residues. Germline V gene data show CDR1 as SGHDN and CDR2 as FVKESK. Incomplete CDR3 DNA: TGTGCCAGCAGCCGACAGGACCCTTTCACAGATACG. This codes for CASSRQDPFTDT. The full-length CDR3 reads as CASSRQDPFTDTQYF.

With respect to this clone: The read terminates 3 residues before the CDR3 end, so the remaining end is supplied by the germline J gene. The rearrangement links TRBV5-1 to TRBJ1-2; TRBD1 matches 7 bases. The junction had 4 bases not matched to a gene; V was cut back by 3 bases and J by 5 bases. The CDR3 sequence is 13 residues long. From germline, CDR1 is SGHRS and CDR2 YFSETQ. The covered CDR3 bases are TGCGCCAGCAGCTCGGGACAGACGTATGGC. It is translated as CASSSGQTYG. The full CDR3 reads CASSSGQTYGYTF. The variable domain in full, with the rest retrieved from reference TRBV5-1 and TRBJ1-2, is KAGVTQTPRYLIKTRGQQVTLSCSPISGHRSVSWYQQTPGQGLQFLFEYFSETQRNKGNFPGRFSGRQFSNSRSEMNVSTLELGDSALYLCASSSGQTYGYTFGSGTRLTVV.